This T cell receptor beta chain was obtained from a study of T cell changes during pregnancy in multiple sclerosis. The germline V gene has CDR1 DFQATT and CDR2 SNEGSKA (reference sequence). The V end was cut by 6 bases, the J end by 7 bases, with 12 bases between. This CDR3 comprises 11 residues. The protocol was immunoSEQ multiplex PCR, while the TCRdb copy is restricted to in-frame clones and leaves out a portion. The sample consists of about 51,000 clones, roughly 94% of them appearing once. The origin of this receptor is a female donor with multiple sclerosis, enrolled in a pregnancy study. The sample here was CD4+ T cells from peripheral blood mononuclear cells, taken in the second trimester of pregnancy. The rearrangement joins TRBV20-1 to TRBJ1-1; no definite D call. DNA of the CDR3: TGCAGTGCCCCTCTTAATTTTGAAGCTTTCTTT. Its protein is CSAPLNFEAFF.